This TCR beta chain derives from a study of post-analysis software for immune sequencing data. Overall study findings and caveats: A few TRBV segments, TRBV5-6, TRBV5-1 and TRBV20-1 among them, were found more frequent in patients than controls.

Tagging with unique molecular identifiers was a feature of the TCR beta cDNA libraries. A single record per CDR3 protein comes from TCRdb applying MiXCR to the PCR reads. The table shows hundreds of thousands of distinct CDR3 sequences, with approximately 60% occurring only once. Points on this clonotype: The target antigen is unknown.

Trimming shortened V by 3 bases and J by 0 bases, and 12 bases separated the two germline ends. Germline-derived CDR1 and CDR2 are KGHDR and SFDVKD. The CDR3 totals 16 residues. Sequencing was carried out using blood. This chain links TRBV24-1 with TRBJ2-3, with D unclear. The origin of this receptor is a girl aged 2-15 years with multiple sclerosis. CDR3: CATSDPGPRSTDTQYF. The CDR3 nucleotides read TGTGCCACCAGTGATCCCGGGCCGCGGAGCACAGATACGCAGTATTTT.